These 26 T cell receptor beta chains originate from one sample sequenced in a study of cytomegalovirus exposure and HLA in healthy donors. Vbeta (60) and Jbeta (13) primers were used in the PCR. TCRdb keeps only in-frame clones here, not all; method: immunoSEQ multiplex PCR. The profile shows 210,000 or so clones, 60% to 80% of them singletons. The sequencing input was PBMCs. These receptor sequences come from a man aged 18 to 30 in good health and CMV-seronegative.

Turning to this clone: Other DNA sequences of this sample code for an identical CDR3. CDR3 amino acids: CASSPGQTQETQYF. The DNA of the CDR3 is TGTGCCAGCTCACCGGGCCAGACACAAGAGACCCAGTACTTC. V and J are TRBV18 and TRBJ2-5; D gene uncertain. V lost 3 bases to trimming and J lost 2 bases, with 10 bases between them. The germline gives CDR1 KGHSH, CDR2 LQKENI. The CDR3 is made up of 14 amino acids.

The gene calls are TRBV11-2 and TRBJ2-3; D gene uncertain. Between the trimmed V and J ends, which lost 5 bases and 7 bases, there was a span of 19 bases. CDR1 SGHAT and CDR2 FQNNGV come from the germline V gene. The CDR3 loop spans 15 amino acids. This CDR3 is CASSPPGSMKNTQYF. The CDR3 DNA follows: TGTGCCAGCAGCCCGCCGGGTTCGATGAAAAATACGCAGTATTTT.

The chain is built from TRBV13 and TRBJ2-3; D remains unclear. CDR3 length equals 15 residues. With 1 base removed from V and 3 bases from J, the gap between germline ends came to 11 bases. In germline, CDR1 is PRHDT, CDR2 FYEKMQ (reference sequence). The CDR3 is CASSLVGVSTDTQYF. The CDR3 bases are TGTGCCAGCAGCTTAGTGGGCGTGAGTACAGATACGCAGTATTTT.

V and J are TRBV7-9 and TRBJ1-6, with D uncertain. V was clipped by 3 bases and J by 8 bases, with 11 bases between them. Germline CDR1 reads SEHNR; CDR2 reads FQNEAQ (reference sequence). This CDR3 is 14 amino acids long. CDR3 sequence (DNA): TGTGCCAGCAGCTTGGAGGGAAAGGATTCACCCCTCCACTTT. The encoded protein is CASSLEGKDSPLHF.

This chain uses TRBV5-1 with TRBJ2-2; D ambiguous. The CDR3 runs 13 residues. Trimming removed 6 bases from V and 5 bases from J, with 11 bases in between. Germline CDR1 SGHRS, CDR2 YFSETQ. CDR3 region: CASTLGGTGELFF. The CDR3 region has the DNA TGCGCCAGCACCCTCGGTGGTACCGGGGAGCTGTTTTTT. The whole variable domain, filled in from reference TRBV5-1 and TRBJ2-2, reads KAGVTQTPRYLIKTRGQQVTLSCSPISGHRSVSWYQQTPGQGLQFLFEYFSETQRNKGNFPGRFSGRQFSNSRSEMNVSTLELGDSALYLCASTLGGTGELFFGEGSRLTVL.

This chain connects TRBV9 to TRBJ2-1; 9 bases match TRBD1. CDR1 SGDLS and CDR2 YYNGEE come from the germline V gene. V was clipped by 1 base and J by 8 bases; unmatched bases: 10. This CDR3 is built from 16 residues. The CDR3 sequence is CASSVYTGTGSDEQFF. The CDR3 DNA follows: TGTGCCAGCAGCGTATACACCGGGACAGGGAGCGATGAGCAGTTCTTC.

The chain links TRBV15 to TRBJ2-5, with a possible D match to TRBD1 (7 bases). CDR1 and CDR2 (germline): LNHNV, YYDKDF (reference sequence). V gave up 7 bases and J gave up 4 bases, with 19 bases separating them. CDR3 length equals 15 residues. The DNA of the CDR3 is TGTGCCACCAATCGGCCAGGGGGGCTTAGAGAGACCCAGTACTTC. Amino acid sequence: CATNRPGGLRETQYF.

The chain links TRBV6-1 to TRBJ1-2, with TRBD1 matching over 7 bases. V dropped 1 base and J dropped 8; count of bases not matched to a gene: 10. Germline CDR1 reads MNHNS; CDR2 reads SASEGT. The CDR3 length is 15 residues. CDR3: CASSEGPGGDFGYTF. CDR3 sequence (DNA): TGTGCCAGCAGTGAAGGTCCAGGGGGTGACTTCGGCTACACCTTC.

This sequence joins TRBV18 and TRBJ1-4; D not certain. This CDR3 contains 14 residues. V shed 3 bases and J shed 6 bases, with 11 bases lying between them. The germline CDR1 and CDR2 sequences are KGHSH and LQKENI. Written as DNA, the CDR3 is TGTGCCAGCTCACCCACCGGTACCGATGAAAAACTGTTTTTT. Translation: CASSPTGTDEKLFF.

This clone was seen a handful of times. The chain is built from TRBV2 and TRBJ2-3; 8 nucleotides align to TRBD2. Germline CDR1 SNHLY, CDR2 FYNNEI. Trimming at V came to 0 bases and at J to 3 bases, leaving 11 bases not matched to a gene. CDR3 length equals 18 residues. Here the CDR3 DNA reads TGTGCCAGCAGTGAAGCGAAATTTCGGGAGGGCCAAACAGATACGCAGTATTTT. Its translation is CASSEAKFREGQTDTQYF. The full variable domain, with the rest looked up from reference TRBV2 and TRBJ2-3, is EPEVTQTPSHQVTQMGQEVILRCVPISNHLYFYWYRQILGQKVEFLVSFYNNEISEKSEIFDDQFSVERPDGSNFTLKIRSTKLEDSAMYFCASSEAKFREGQTDTQYFGPGTRLTVL.

This sequence joins TRBV5-4 and TRBJ2-2, with 9 nucleotides matching TRBD2. V lost 2 bases and J lost 6; bases outside the gene matches: 8. Germline values: CDR1 SGHNT, CDR2 YYREEE (reference sequence). The CDR3 totals 16 residues. CDR3 amino acids: CASSLVASGIPGELFF. In nucleotides, the CDR3 is TGTGCCAGCAGCTTAGTGGCTAGCGGGATTCCCGGGGAGCTGTTTTTT.

The chain joins TRBV9 to TRBJ2-7; 7 nucleotides agree with TRBD2. The CDR3 runs to 14 residues. In germline, CDR1 is SGDLS, CDR2 YYNGEE. Trimming removed 0 bases from V and 4 bases from J; junction bases left unmatched: 4. The DNA of the CDR3 is TGTGCCAGCAGCGTAGAATACGGGGGGTACGAGCAGTACTTC. Its protein is CASSVEYGGYEQYF.

The chain has TRBV7-2 and TRBJ1-5; possibly TRBD1 for D (6 bases). Germline-derived CDR1 and CDR2 are SGHTA and FQGNSA. This CDR3 is 16 amino acids long. Trimming pared 1 base from V and 2 bases from J, leaving 12 bases between. CDR3 in DNA: TGTGCCAGCAGCTTAGTGTGGGCAGGGGGCAATCAGCCCCAGCATTTT. This gives the protein CASSLVWAGGNQPQHF.

This chain connects TRBV6-4 to TRBJ2-4, with 9 bases identical to TRBD2. The CDR3 spans 16 residues. Germline V gene lookup returns CDR1 MRHNA and CDR2 SNTAGT. V trimming: 0 bases; J trimming: 3 bases; junction bases outside the gene matches: 3. CDR3 region: CASSDSAGGGKNIQYF. The CDR3 bases are TGTGCCAGCAGTGACTCGGCGGGAGGGGGCAAAAACATTCAGTACTTC.

The chain recombines TRBV30 with TRBJ2-1; TRBD2 matches at 9 bases. Trimming cost V 5 bases and J 4 bases; bases outside gene matches: 6. This CDR3 region has 14 residues. Germline values: CDR1 GTSNPN, CDR2 SVGIG (reference sequence). The CDR3 nucleotides are TGTGCCTGGTCCGGGACTAGCTATTACAATGAGCAGTTCTTC. Its protein is CAWSGTSYYNEQFF.

The chain joins TRBV21-1 to TRBJ2-7; the table's TRBD2 call for D was not verified on the DNA. TRBV21-1 is noted as a pseudogene. The length of the CDR3 is 14 residues. CDR3 sequence (DNA): TGTGCCAGCAGCAAGATAGGAGACTCCTACGAGCAGTACTTC. It yields the protein CASSKIGDSYEQYF.

This clone was seen more than once but under ten times. V usage is TRBV7-9 and J usage is TRBJ2-1, with 7 bases that match TRBD2. Per the germline V gene, CDR1 is SEHNR and CDR2 is FQNEAQ (reference sequence). The J segment lost 4 bases and the V segment lost 3 bases, leaving 3 bases of the junction unmatched. The length of the CDR3 is 14 residues. This chain's CDR3 is CASSLGLTYNEQFF. In DNA, the CDR3 is TGTGCCAGCAGCTTGGGACTAACTTACAATGAGCAGTTCTTC.

The CDR3 region has the DNA TGTGCCAGCAGTTACCCGGAGGGGACCGGTTATGGCTACACCTTC. This codes for CASSYPEGTGYGYTF. The chain recombines TRBV6-5 with TRBJ1-2; possible D gene TRBD1, 5 bases. Germline CDR1 is MNHEY and CDR2 is SVGAGI. This CDR3 region has 15 residues. V gave up 2 bases and J gave up 5 bases, with 15 bases separating them.

V usage is TRBV4-2 and J usage is TRBJ2-7; 7 bases agree with TRBD2. V was clipped by 4 bases and J by 2 bases; unmatched bases: 8. Looked up from germline, CDR1 is LGHNA and CDR2 is YNFKEQ. This CDR3 has 15 residues. CDR3 sequence reads: CASSLGEGEAYEQYF. CDR3 sequence (DNA): TGTGCCAGCAGCCTGGGGGAGGGAGAGGCCTACGAGCAGTACTTC.

The chain recombines TRBV30 with TRBJ1-5; TRBD1 aligns across 11 bases. The junction had 4 bases not matched to a gene; V was cut back by 0 bases and J by 3 bases. The germline V gene has CDR1 GTSNPN and CDR2 SVGIG (reference sequence). CDR3 size: 16 residues. As DNA, the CDR3 is TGTGCCTGGAGTGTTCGGGACAGGGGGATCAATCAGCCCCAGCATTTT. It specifies CAWSVRDRGINQPQHF.

This clone has a single count. This rearrangement joins TRBV6-5 to TRBJ2-7; D may be TRBD2 (5 bases). Germline CDR1 MNHEY, CDR2 SVGAGI. V shed 4 bases and J shed 6 bases, with 13 bases lying between them. This CDR3 is built from 13 residues. CDR3 in DNA: TGTGCCAGCAGTTTCGAGGGTTCGAGCGAGCAGTACTTC. Amino acids: CASSFEGSSEQYF.

The count of this clone is one. The chain recombines TRBV9 with TRBJ2-2; tentative D call: TRBD1 (7 bases). Trimming removed 4 bases from V and 3 bases from J, with 13 bases in between. Germline CDR1 and CDR2: SGDLS and YYNGEE. This CDR3 has 15 residues. CDR3 region: CASSLAGTDTGELFF. The CDR3, as DNA: TGTGCCAGCAGCCTCGCGGGGACAGACACCGGGGAGCTGTTTTTT.

This clone came up once. The chain carries TRBV2 and TRBJ1-5, with 8 bases fitting TRBD1. The CDR3 length is 15 residues. The junction had 5 bases not matched to a gene; V was cut back by 3 bases and J by 4 bases. Germline CDR1 SNHLY, CDR2 FYNNEI. CDR3 sequence: CASSEDRANNQPQHF. DNA for the CDR3: TGTGCCAGCAGTGAGGACAGGGCGAATAATCAGCCCCAGCATTTT.

The CDR3 reads CASSFVGTDYSNQPQHF. In DNA form, the CDR3 reads TGTGCCAGCAGTTTCGTCGGGACAGACTATAGCAATCAGCCCCAGCATTTT. The J gene is TRBJ1-5, the V gene TRBV28, with 7 bases identical to TRBD1. The germline CDR1 and CDR2 sequences are MDHEN and SYDVKM. The CDR3 runs 17 residues. J was trimmed by 0 bases and V by 3 bases; bases with no gene match: 8. The variable domain in full, with the rest retrieved from reference TRBV28 and TRBJ1-5, is DVKVTQSSRYLVKRTGEKVFLECVQDMDHENMFWYRQDPGLGLRLIYFSYDVKMKEKGDIPEGYSVSREKKERFSLILESASTNQTSMYLCASSFVGTDYSNQPQHFGDGTRLSIL.

This rearrangement joins TRBV2 to TRBJ2-5; 10 bases are shared with TRBD1. Germline trimming cut 8 bases from V and 3 bases from J; bases unmatched to any gene: 6. This CDR3 contains 14 residues. Germline V gives CDR1 SNHLY, CDR2 FYNNEI. Here the CDR3 reads CASHPGTGEETQYF. In nucleotides, the CDR3 is TGTGCCAGCCACCCCGGGACAGGGGAAGAGACCCAGTACTTC.

V gene TRBV5-4 combines with J gene TRBJ2-2; TRBD2 agrees at 16 bases. This CDR3 comprises 16 residues. Germline V gene data show CDR1 as SGHNT and CDR2 as YYREEE (reference sequence). Trimming at V came to 3 bases and at J to 10 bases, leaving 6 bases not matched to a gene. The CDR3 sequence: CASSSGLAGGGPELFF. The DNA for the CDR3 is TGTGCCAGCAGCTCGGGACTAGCGGGAGGGGGGCCGGAGCTGTTTTTT.